The next 25 T cell receptor beta chains were all read from a single sample in a study of vaccination effects on CD4 cells after COVID-19. In the ViraFEST assay, antigen-specific CD4+ clonotypes were identified by expansion after peptide-pool stimulation. Following 10 days of culture, CD4+ T cells were isolated. Nucleocapsid antibody tests were negative, and the vaccine recipients had no prior SARS-CoV-2 infection. TCRdb's table, derived via immunoSEQ multiplex PCR, lists solely in-frame clones and lacks some. This repertoire shows about 41,000 clones, more than 65% found once; its top ten account for 2.5% to 3%. Which antigens these TCRs recognize remains unknown. The sample here was CD4+ T cells from PBMCs cultured with HCoV-NL63 spike peptides, taken before COVID-19 vaccination. These receptors were collected from a human donor who received a COVID-19 vaccine.

In its sample, this clone was seen once. The chain uses TRBV12-2 and TRBJ2-7; TRBD2 is the table's D call, not checked against the DNA. TRBV12-2 corresponds to a pseudogene. The CDR3 has 13 amino acids. CDR3 region: CASRPPGAGKQYV. The CDR3 DNA is TGTGCAAGTCGGCCTCCGGGAGCGGGGAAGCAGTACGTC.

The chain combines TRBV30 with TRBJ2-7; tentatively, D is TRBD2 (6 bases). The ends were cut back, 2 bases at V and 7 bases at J, with 12 bases in the middle. Germline CDR1 is GTSNPN and CDR2 is SVGIG (reference sequence). This CDR3 has 12 residues. The CDR3 DNA follows: TGTGCCTGGAGTCGGGGGACGGGGGAGCAGTACGTC. This sequence encodes CAWSRGTGEQYV.

The chain employs TRBV24-1 and TRBJ1-1; D is possibly TRBD1 (5 bases). CDR3 length equals 13 residues. The germline CDR1 and CDR2 sequences are KGHDR and SFDVKD. The V end was cut by 5 bases, the J end by 5 bases, with 11 bases between. CDR3 amino acids: CATSGGGRTEAFF. Written as DNA, the CDR3 is TGTGCCACCAGTGGTGGGGGGAGGACTGAAGCTTTCTTT.

The genes are TRBV6-5 and TRBJ2-2; 9 nucleotides line up with TRBD2. Losses at the gene ends were 5 bases for V and 5 bases for J; bases not matched to a gene: 6. The CDR3 runs to 15 residues. From germline, CDR1 is MNHEY and CDR2 SVGAGI. This chain's CDR3 is CASSLGLAPTGELFF. In DNA, the CDR3 is TGTGCCAGCAGTCTAGGACTAGCGCCGACCGGGGAGCTGTTTTTT.

CDR3 bases: TGCAGTGGACAGGGAGAACAGCCCCAGCATTTT. Translation gives CSGQGEQPQHF. V and J are TRBV20-1 and TRBJ1-5, with TRBD1 matching over 7 bases. Trimming cost V 7 bases and J 7 bases; bases outside gene matches: 4. The CDR3 spans 11 residues. Germline loops: CDR1 DFQATT, CDR2 SNEGSKA (reference sequence).

The chain links TRBV27 to TRBJ2-3; 11 nucleotides align to TRBD2. V was pared by 6 bases and J by 3 bases, with 8 bases of the junction left unmatched. The CDR3 spans 16 residues. Germline-derived CDR1 and CDR2 are MNHEY and SMNVEV (reference sequence). In nucleotides, the CDR3 is TGTGCCAGCAGGGAAATAGCGGGGGGGCGAACAGATACGCAGTATTTT. Translated: CASREIAGGRTDTQYF.

This rearrangement joins TRBV7-3 to TRBJ2-2; maybe TRBD1 (5 bases). CDR1 is SGHTA, CDR2 FQGTGA, per germline. Trimming left V 5 bases short and J 5 bases short, with 12 bases between. The CDR3 consists of 14 residues. The DNA of the CDR3 is TGTGCCAGCAGCCAGGGTTGGGTAACCGGGGAGCTGTTTTTT. As protein: CASSQGWVTGELFF. Full variable domain (missing parts from reference TRBV7-3 and TRBJ2-2): GAGVSQTPSNKVTEKGKYVELRCDPISGHTALYWYRQSLGQGPEFLIYFQGTGAADDSGLPNDRFFAVRPEGSVSTLKIQRTERGDSAVYLCASSQGWVTGELFFGEGSRLTVL.

This clone came up a few times. The J gene is TRBJ1-2, the V gene TRBV2, with 10 nucleotides matching TRBD1. CDR3 length: 12 amino acids. CDR1 is SNHLY, CDR2 FYNNEI, per germline. J was trimmed by 3 bases and V by 9 bases; bases with no gene match: 1. CDR3 nucleotide sequence: TGTGCCAGGACAGGGGGCGACTATGGCTACACCTTC. It translates to CARTGGDYGYTF.

The sample holds a few counts of this clone. V gene TRBV4-3 combines with J gene TRBJ1-6; 7 nucleotides agree with TRBD1. The CDR3 loop spans 16 amino acids. After removal of 6 bases from V and 7 bases from J, the junction contained 12 bases not matched to a gene. Germline V gene lookup returns CDR1 LGHNA and CDR2 YSLEER. The CDR3: CASRQQDRAENSPLHF. Written as DNA, the CDR3 is TGCGCCAGCAGACAGCAAGACAGGGCTGAGAATTCACCCCTCCACTTT.

The V and J genes are TRBV18 and TRBJ2-7, with 11 nucleotides matching TRBD1. With 4 bases clipped from V and 2 bases from J, the junction kept 4 bases outside the gene matches. The CDR3 totals 15 residues. Germline V gene data show CDR1 as KGHSH and CDR2 as LQKENI. CDR3 coding DNA: TGTGCCAGCTCACAGGGACAGGGGGGCCCCTACGAGCAGTACGTC. Translation: CASSQGQGGPYEQYV.

The V gene is TRBV7-2, the J gene TRBJ1-5; 7 nucleotides agree with TRBD1. From germline, CDR1 is SGHTA and CDR2 FQGNSA. J lost 4 bases, V lost 5 bases, and 2 bases had no gene match. The CDR3 runs 13 residues. DNA of the CDR3: TGTGCCAGCAGCCAACAGGGGAATCAGCCCCAGCATTTT. Its protein is CASSQQGNQPQHF.

CDR3 region: CASSQGHSKNIQYF. DNA of the CDR3: TGCGCCAGCAGCCAAGGACACAGCAAAAACATTCAGTACTTC. This sequence joins TRBV4-1 and TRBJ2-4; the D is unclear. The CDR3 has 14 residues. Germline CDR1 is MGHRA and CDR2 is YSYEKL. V lost 1 base and J lost 3, with 7 bases in between.

V gene TRBV9 combines with J gene TRBJ2-4, with D possibly TRBD1 on 5 matching bases. Germline V gene lookup returns CDR1 SGDLS and CDR2 YYNGEE. The length of the CDR3 is 15 residues. V was shortened by 4 bases and J by 7 bases, with 18 bases between the two germline ends. The CDR3 nucleotides read TGTGCCAGCAGCCCCCCGCAGGGCGGTGCGAACATTCAGTACTTC. It specifies CASSPPQGGANIQYF.

The chain has TRBV5-1 and TRBJ2-5; D perhaps matches TRBD1 (6 bases). The CDR3 covers 13 residues. Germline CDR1 is SGHRS and CDR2 is YFSETQ. V was trimmed by 4 bases and J by 7 bases, leaving 14 bases between them. CDR3 region: CASSPTRGGTQYF. The CDR3 coding sequence is TGCGCCAGCAGCCCGACCCGAGGGGGGACCCAGTACTTC.

This clone was seen a few times. This chain joins TRBV7-9 and TRBJ1-4; D unresolved. Germline V gene lookup returns CDR1 SEHNR and CDR2 FQNEAQ (reference sequence). Trimming shortened V by 5 bases and J by 6 bases, and 10 bases separated the two germline ends. This CDR3 comprises 13 residues. The CDR3 nucleotides read TGTGCCAGCAGCCTATCCCAATATGAAAAACTGTTTTTT. Its protein product is CASSLSQYEKLFF.

There are a few counts of this clone. This chain connects TRBV6-1 to TRBJ1-5; D unclear. V shed 2 bases and J shed 3 bases, with 11 bases lying between them. Germline V gives CDR1 MNHNS, CDR2 SASEGT. The CDR3 length is 15 residues. The CDR3 reads CASSENPDFNQPQHF. The CDR3 bases are TGTGCCAGCAGTGAAAATCCGGATTTCAATCAGCCCCAGCATTTT.

CDR3 amino acids: CASSRDRTYGYTF. CDR3 DNA: TGTGCCAGCAGCAGAGACAGGACCTATGGCTACACCTTC. This sequence joins TRBV7-9 and TRBJ1-2; possible D gene TRBD1, 6 bases. Germline-derived CDR1 and CDR2 are SEHNR and FQNEAQ (reference sequence). CDR3 length equals 13 residues. The V end was cut by 5 bases, the J end by 4 bases, with 11 bases between. Full variable domain (outside the CDR3, taken from reference TRBV7-9 and TRBJ1-2): DTGVSQNPRHKITKRGQNVTFRCDPISEHNRLYWYRQTLGQGPEFLTYFQNEAQLEKSRLLSDRFSAERPKGSFSTLEIQRTEQGDSAMYLCASSRDRTYGYTFGSGTRLTVV.

The chain couples TRBV5-5 to TRBJ2-6; D is perhaps TRBD1 (6 bases). The CDR3 totals 15 residues. Trimming pared 4 bases from V and 0 bases from J, leaving 8 bases between. CDR1 SGHKS and CDR2 YYEKEE come from the germline V gene (reference sequence). This chain's CDR3 is CASSRGGSGANVLTF. As DNA, the CDR3 is TGTGCCAGCAGCCGAGGGGGCTCTGGGGCCAACGTCCTGACTTTC.

V usage is TRBV18 and J usage is TRBJ2-3, with D possibly matching TRBD1 (6 bases). Germline V gives CDR1 KGHSH, CDR2 LQKENI. This CDR3 has 14 residues. With 3 bases removed from V and 2 bases from J, the gap between germline ends came to 9 bases. For the CDR3, the DNA is TGTGCCAGCTCACCGGGGACACCCACAGATACGCAGTATTTT. Protein product: CASSPGTPTDTQYF. Complete variable domain (other parts from reference TRBV18 and TRBJ2-3): NAGVMQNPRHLVRRRGQEARLRCSPMKGHSHVYWYRQLPEEGLKFMVYLQKENIIDESGMPKERFSAEFPKEGPSILRIQQVVRGDSAAYFCASSPGTPTDTQYFGPGTRLTVL.

The rearrangement links TRBV6-1 to TRBJ2-7, with D maybe TRBD1 (5 bases). The V gene's germline CDR1 is MNHNS and CDR2 SASEGT. This CDR3 comprises 12 residues. Trimming removed 3 bases at V and 3 bases at J, with 6 bases between. Here the CDR3 reads CASSEDNYEQYV. The CDR3 DNA follows: TGTGCCAGCAGTGAGGACAACTACGAGCAGTACGTC.

The chain couples TRBV3-1 (or the pseudogene TRBV3-2) to TRBJ2-7; 7 nucleotides agree with TRBD2. V was clipped by 1 base and J by 6 bases; unmatched bases: 3. CDR1 is LGHDT, CDR2 YNNKEL, per germline (reference sequence). This CDR3 contains 13 residues. The CDR3 loop reads CASSQVWGGEQYV. In nucleotides, the CDR3 is TGTGCCAGCAGCCAAGTCTGGGGGGGCGAGCAGTACGTC.

The V and J genes are TRBV30 and TRBJ1-4, with 8 bases that match TRBD1. V gave up 7 bases and J gave up 7 bases; unmatched junction bases: 8. Germline V gives CDR1 GTSNPN, CDR2 SVGIG (reference sequence). The CDR3 sequence is 13 residues long. CDR3 nucleotide sequence: TGTGCCTTTAACAGGGGGTTCGCTGAAAAACTGTTTTTT. Its protein product is CAFNRGFAEKLFF.

The chain carries TRBV6-1 and TRBJ2-7; possibly TRBD1 for D (6 bases). The CDR3 has 12 amino acids. Germline assignment: CDR1 MNHNS and CDR2 SASEGT. V was trimmed by 1 base and J by 9 bases, leaving 10 bases between them. The DNA of the CDR3 is TGTGCCAGCAGTGAAGGTGTAGGGGGGCAGTACGTC. This codes for CASSEGVGGQYV.

This chain joins TRBV2 and TRBJ1-5; TRBD1 agrees at 11 bases. The CDR3 is 15 residues long. Trimming at V came to 7 bases and at J to 1 base, leaving 3 bases not matched to a gene. Germline V gene sequence: CDR1 SNHLY, CDR2 FYNNEI. The CDR3 loop is CASTGDRGSNQPQHF. CDR3 bases: TGTGCCAGCACTGGGGACAGGGGGAGCAATCAGCCCCAGCATTTT.

The gene calls are TRBV28 and TRBJ1-1; 7 bases match TRBD1. The CDR3 spans 15 residues. Trimming took 6 bases from V and 1 from J; bases not matched to a gene: 8. CDR1 and CDR2 from the germline V gene are MDHEN and SYDVKM. For the CDR3, the DNA is TGTGCCAGCAGCCTAGCGGACAGGTCGAACACTGAAGCTTTCTTT. Protein sequence: CASSLADRSNTEAFF.